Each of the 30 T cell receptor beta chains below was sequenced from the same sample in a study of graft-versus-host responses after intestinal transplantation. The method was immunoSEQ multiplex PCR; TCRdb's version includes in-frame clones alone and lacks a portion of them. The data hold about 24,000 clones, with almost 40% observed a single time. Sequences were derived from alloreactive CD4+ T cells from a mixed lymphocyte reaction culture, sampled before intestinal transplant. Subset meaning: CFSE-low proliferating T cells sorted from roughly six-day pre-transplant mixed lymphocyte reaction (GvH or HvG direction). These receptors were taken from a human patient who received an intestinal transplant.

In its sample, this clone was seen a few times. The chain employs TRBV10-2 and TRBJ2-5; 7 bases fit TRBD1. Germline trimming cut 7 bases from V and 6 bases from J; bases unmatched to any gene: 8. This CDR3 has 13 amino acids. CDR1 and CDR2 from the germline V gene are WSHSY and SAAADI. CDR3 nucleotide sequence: TGCGCCAGCAATGACAGGGAATGGCAGACCCAGTACTTC. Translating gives CASNDREWQTQYF.

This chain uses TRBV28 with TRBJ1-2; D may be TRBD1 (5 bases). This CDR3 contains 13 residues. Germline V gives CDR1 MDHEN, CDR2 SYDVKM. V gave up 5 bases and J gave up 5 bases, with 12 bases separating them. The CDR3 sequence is CASSITQGYGYTF. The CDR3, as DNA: TGTGCCAGCAGTATAACTCAGGGATATGGCTACACCTTC.

Here the CDR3 DNA reads TGTGCCAGCAGCTTAGCGGCAGGGCGGAACACTGAAGCTTTCTTT. Translating gives CASSLAAGRNTEAFF. The chain links TRBV7-9 to TRBJ1-1; D may be TRBD1 (5 bases). Germline V gives CDR1 SEHNR, CDR2 FQNEAQ (reference sequence). Trimming took 0 bases from V and 1 from J, leaving 9 bases between them. The CDR3 covers 15 residues.

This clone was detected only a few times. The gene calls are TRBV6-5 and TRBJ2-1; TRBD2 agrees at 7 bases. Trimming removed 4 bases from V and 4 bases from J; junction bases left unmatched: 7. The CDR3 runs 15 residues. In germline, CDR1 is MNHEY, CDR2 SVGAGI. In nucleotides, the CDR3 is TGTGCCAGCAGTTTTGGAGCTAGCGGTTACAATGAGCAGTTCTTC. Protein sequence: CASSFGASGYNEQFF.

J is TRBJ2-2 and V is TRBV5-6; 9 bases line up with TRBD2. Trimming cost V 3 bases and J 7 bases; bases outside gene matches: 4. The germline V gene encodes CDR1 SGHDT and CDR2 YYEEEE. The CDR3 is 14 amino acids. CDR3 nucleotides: TGTGCCAGCAGCTCGGGACTAGCCTACGGGGAGCTGTTTTTT. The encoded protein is CASSSGLAYGELFF.

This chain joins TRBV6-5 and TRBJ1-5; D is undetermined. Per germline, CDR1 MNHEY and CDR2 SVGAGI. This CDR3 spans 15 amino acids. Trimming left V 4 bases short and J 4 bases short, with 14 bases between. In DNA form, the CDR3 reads TGTGCCAGCAGTTTCCGGGAGGGTCCTAATCAGCCCCAGCATTTT. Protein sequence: CASSFREGPNQPQHF.

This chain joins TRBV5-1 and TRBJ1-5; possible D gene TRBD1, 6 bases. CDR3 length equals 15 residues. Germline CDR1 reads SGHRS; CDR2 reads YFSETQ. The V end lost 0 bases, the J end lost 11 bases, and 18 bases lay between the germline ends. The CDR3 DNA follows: TGCGCCAGCAGCTTGGGGGGGCAACGAGGGGGAGCCCAGCATTTT. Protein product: CASSLGGQRGGAQHF.

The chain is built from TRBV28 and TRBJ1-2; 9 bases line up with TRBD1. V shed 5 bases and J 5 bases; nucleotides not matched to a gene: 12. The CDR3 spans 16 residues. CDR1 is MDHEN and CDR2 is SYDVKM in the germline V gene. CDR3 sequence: CASSGGLGGQGYGYTF. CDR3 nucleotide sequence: TGTGCCAGCAGTGGAGGTCTCGGGGGACAGGGATATGGCTACACCTTC.

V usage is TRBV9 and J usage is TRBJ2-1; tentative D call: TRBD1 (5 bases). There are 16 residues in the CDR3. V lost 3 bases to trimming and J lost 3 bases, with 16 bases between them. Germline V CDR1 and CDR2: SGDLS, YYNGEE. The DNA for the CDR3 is TGTGCCAGCAGCGGAGAAGACAGCATTTTCTACAATGAGCAGTTCTTC. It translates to CASSGEDSIFYNEQFF.

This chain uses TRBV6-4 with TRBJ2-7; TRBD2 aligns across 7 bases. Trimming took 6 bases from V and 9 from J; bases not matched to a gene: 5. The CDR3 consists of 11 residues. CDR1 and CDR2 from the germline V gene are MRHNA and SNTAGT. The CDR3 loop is CASRGEGGQYF. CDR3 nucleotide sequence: TGTGCCAGCAGAGGGGAGGGAGGGCAGTACTTC.

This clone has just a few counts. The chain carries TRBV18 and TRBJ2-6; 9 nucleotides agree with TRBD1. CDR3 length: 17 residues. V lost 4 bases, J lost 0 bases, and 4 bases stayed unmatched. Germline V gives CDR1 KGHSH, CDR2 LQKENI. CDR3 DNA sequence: TGTGCCAGCTCACGGGACAGGGTTTACTCTGGGGCCAACGTCCTGACTTTC. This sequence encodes CASSRDRVYSGANVLTF.

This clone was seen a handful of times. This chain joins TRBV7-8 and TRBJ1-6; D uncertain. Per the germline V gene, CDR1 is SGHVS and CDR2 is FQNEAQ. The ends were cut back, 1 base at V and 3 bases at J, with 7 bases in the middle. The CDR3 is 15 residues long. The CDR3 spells CASSLVYSYNSPLHF. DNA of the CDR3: TGTGCCAGCAGCTTAGTATACAGCTATAATTCACCCCTCCACTTT.

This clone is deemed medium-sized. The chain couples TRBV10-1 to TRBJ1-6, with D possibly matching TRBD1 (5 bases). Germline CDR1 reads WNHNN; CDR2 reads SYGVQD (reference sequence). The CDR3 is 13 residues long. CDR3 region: CAAGGVGHSPLHF. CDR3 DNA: TGCGCAGCAGGAGGGGTGGGACATTCACCCCTCCACTTT.

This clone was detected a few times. This CDR3 reads CASSLTSGSGNTIYF. DNA for the CDR3: TGCGCCAGCAGCTTAACCTCAGGCTCTGGAAACACCATATATTTT. The chain is built from TRBV5-1 and TRBJ1-3; no clear D. V gave up 2 bases and J gave up 0 bases, with 9 bases separating them. From germline, CDR1 is SGHRS and CDR2 YFSETQ. The CDR3 sequence is 15 residues long.

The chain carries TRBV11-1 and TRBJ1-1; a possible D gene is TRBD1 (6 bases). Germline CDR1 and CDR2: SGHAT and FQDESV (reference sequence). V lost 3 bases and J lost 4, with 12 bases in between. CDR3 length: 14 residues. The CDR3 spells CASSFSGRGTEAFF. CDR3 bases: TGTGCCAGCAGCTTCTCTGGCAGGGGCACTGAAGCTTTCTTT.

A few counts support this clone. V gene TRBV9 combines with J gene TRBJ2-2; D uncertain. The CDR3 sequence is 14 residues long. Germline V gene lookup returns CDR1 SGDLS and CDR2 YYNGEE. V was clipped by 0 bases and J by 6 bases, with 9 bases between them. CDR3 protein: CASSVVVGPGELFF. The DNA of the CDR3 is TGTGCCAGCAGCGTAGTTGTGGGCCCCGGGGAGCTGTTTTTT.

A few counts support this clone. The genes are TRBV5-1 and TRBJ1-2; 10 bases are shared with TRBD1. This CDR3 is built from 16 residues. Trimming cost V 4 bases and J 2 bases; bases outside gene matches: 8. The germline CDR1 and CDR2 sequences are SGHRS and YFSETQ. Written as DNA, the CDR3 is TGCGCCAGCAGCCTGATAGTGGGACAGGGGAACTATGGCTACACCTTC. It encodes CASSLIVGQGNYGYTF.

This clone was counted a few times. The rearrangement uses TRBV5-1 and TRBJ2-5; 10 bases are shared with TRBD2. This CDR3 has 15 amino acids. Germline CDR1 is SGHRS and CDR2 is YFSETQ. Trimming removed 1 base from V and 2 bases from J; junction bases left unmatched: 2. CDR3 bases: TGCGCCAGCAGCTTGTTACTAGCGGGGCAAGAGACCCAGTACTTC. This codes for CASSLLLAGQETQYF.

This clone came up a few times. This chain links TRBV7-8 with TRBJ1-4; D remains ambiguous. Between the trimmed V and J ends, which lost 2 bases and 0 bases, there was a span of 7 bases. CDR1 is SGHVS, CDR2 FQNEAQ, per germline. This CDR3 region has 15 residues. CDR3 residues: CASSLTGATNEKLFF. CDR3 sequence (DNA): TGTGCCAGCAGCTTAACGGGAGCAACTAATGAAAAACTGTTTTTT.

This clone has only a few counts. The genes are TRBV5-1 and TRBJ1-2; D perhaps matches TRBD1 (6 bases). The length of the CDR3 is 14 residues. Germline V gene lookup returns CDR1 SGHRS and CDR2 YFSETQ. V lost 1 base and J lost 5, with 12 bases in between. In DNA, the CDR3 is TGCGCCAGCAGCTTGAGTGGGGGCCTATATGGCTACACCTTC. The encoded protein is CASSLSGGLYGYTF.

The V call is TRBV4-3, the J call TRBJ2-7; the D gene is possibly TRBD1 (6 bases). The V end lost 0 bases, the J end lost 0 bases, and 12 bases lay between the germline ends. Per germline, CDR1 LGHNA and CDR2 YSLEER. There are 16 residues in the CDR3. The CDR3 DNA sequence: TGCGCCAGCAGCCAAGATGTACGACAGGCCTCCTACGAGCAGTACTTC. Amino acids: CASSQDVRQASYEQYF.

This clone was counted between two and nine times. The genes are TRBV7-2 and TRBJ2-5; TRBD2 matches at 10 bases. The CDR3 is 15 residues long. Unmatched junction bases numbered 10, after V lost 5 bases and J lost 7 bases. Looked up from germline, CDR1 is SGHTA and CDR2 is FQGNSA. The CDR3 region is CASSQGLAFPGTQYF. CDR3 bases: TGTGCCAGCAGCCAGGGACTAGCGTTTCCCGGGACCCAGTACTTC.

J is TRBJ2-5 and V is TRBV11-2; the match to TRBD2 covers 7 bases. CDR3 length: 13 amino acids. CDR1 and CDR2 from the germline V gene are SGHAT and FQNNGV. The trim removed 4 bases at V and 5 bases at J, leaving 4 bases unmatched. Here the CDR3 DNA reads TGTGCCAGCAGCTCACGGGGGGTTGAGACCCAGTACTTC. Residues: CASSSRGVETQYF.

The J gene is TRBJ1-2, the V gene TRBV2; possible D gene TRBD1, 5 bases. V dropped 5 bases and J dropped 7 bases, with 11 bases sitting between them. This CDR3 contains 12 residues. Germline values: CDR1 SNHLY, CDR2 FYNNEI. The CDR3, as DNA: TGTGCCAGCAGTCGACAGCCCCTTGGCTACACCTTC. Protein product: CASSRQPLGYTF.

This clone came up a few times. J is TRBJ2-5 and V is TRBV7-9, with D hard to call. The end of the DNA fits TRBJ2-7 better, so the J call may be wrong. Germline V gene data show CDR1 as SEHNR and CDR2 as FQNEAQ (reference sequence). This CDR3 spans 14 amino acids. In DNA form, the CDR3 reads TGTGCCAGCAGCTTAGAGATAGTATCCTACGAGCAGTACTTC. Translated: CASSLEIVSYEQYF.

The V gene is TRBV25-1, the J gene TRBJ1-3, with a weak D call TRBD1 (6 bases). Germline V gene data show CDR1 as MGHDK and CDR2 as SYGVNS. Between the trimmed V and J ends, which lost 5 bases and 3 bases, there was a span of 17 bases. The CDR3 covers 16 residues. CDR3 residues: CASSLEGGGGGNTIYF. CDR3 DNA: TGTGCCAGCAGTCTAGAGGGCGGGGGCGGTGGAAACACCATATATTTT.

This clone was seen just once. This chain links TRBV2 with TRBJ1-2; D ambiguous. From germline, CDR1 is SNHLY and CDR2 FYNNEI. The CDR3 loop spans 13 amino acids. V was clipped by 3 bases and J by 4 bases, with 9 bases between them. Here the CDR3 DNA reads TGTGCCAGCAGTGAGCAGGAGGTCTATGGCTACACCTTC. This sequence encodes CASSEQEVYGYTF.

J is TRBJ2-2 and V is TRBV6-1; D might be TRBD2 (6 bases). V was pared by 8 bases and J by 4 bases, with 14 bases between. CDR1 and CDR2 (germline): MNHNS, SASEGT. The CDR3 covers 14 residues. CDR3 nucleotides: TGTGCCAGCTCATGGGAGGCGCCCACCGGGGAGCTGTTTTTT. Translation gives CASSWEAPTGELFF.

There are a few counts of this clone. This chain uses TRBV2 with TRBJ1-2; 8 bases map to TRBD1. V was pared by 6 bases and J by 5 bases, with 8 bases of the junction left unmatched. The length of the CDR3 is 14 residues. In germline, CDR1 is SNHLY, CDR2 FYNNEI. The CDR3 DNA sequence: TGTGCCAGCAGAGACGACAGGGGACGGTATGGCTACACCTTC. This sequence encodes CASRDDRGRYGYTF.

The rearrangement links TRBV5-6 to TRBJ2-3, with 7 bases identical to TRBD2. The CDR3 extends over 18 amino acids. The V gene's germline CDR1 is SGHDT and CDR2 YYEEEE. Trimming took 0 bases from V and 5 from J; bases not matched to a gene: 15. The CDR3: CASSLGAVWSGGRDTQYF. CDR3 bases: TGTGCCAGCAGCTTGGGTGCGGTCTGGTCGGGAGGAAGAGATACGCAGTATTTT.